This TCR beta chain was sequenced in a study of CD8+CD57+ T cells in acquired aplastic anemia. Study background: Quantities of DNA derived from sorted CD4+ and CD8+ cells averaged roughly 3.4 ug.

Findings and limits, study-wide: The same twenty-nine CD8+ CDR3 sequences occurred in patients and in controls.

A remark on this clonotype: Its antigen is not known. The junction departs from the called germline gene at one end, perhaps through a read error.

CDR3 length: 15 residues. The germline V gene encodes CDR1 LNHDA and CDR2 SQIVND (reference sequence). CDR3 and TCR beta VDJ profiling relied on a genomic DNA template. Using its own MiXCR run on the reads, TCRdb lists one record per CDR3 protein. This table has roughly 250,000 distinct CDR3 sequences, approximately 86% appearing once. Patients who underwent sequencing had shown CD8+CD57+ cell expansion by flow cytometry. Each patient carried a diagnosis of severe acquired aplastic anemia. Patients were therapy-naive when their blood was sampled. The clonotype originates from a human donor with aplastic anemia. The J gene is TRBJ2-1, the V gene TRBV19, with D possibly matching TRBD1 (6 bases). Specimen: sorted CD4+, CD8+, or CD8+CD57+ T cells (not recorded which) from PBMCs. This CDR3 is CASSVTGSSSNGQFF. CDR3 sequence (DNA): TGTGCCAGTAGTGTAACAGGGAGTTCTTCCAATGGGCAGTTCTTC.